These 30 T cell receptor beta chains were all obtained from the same sample, sequenced in a study of T-cell reconstitution after alpha-beta-depleted transplantation in children. During its preparation, the TCRbeta library received unique molecular identifiers. TCRdb independently ran MiXCR on the PCR reads; one entry per CDR3 protein. The table lists hundreds of thousands of distinct CDR3 sequences, about 10% of them singletons. The sample in question was PBMCs from the stem cell graft donor, obtained from the stem cell graft. These receptor sequences come from a human donor who donated a stem cell graft to a child with acute myeloid leukemia.

This chain joins TRBV20-1 and TRBJ2-4; 9 bases agree with TRBD1. V lost 5 bases, J lost 6 bases, and 11 bases stayed unmatched. Germline lookup yields CDR1 DFQATT and CDR2 SNEGSKA (reference sequence). The CDR3 is 15 amino acids. The CDR3 nucleotides read TGCAGTGCTGGGGGGACGGGACAGGGCGCAAACATTCAGTACTTC. Translation: CSAGGTGQGANIQYF.

This clonotype was seen more than once but under ten times. J is TRBJ1-1 and V is TRBV20-1; D not resolved. V lost 0 bases, J lost 6 bases, and 17 bases lay in between. CDR1 DFQATT and CDR2 SNEGSKA come from the germline V gene (reference sequence). The CDR3 consists of 15 residues. The CDR3 protein is CSARDDFNGRPEAFF. DNA of the CDR3: TGCAGTGCTAGAGATGATTTTAACGGCAGGCCTGAAGCTTTCTTT.

The chain combines TRBV6-1 with TRBJ2-7; 13 bases fit TRBD2. CDR3 length: 14 amino acids. Germline V gives CDR1 MNHNS, CDR2 SASEGT. The J segment lost 2 bases and the V segment lost 10 bases, leaving 5 bases of the junction unmatched. The CDR3: CATLGLAGTYEQYF. In nucleotides, the CDR3 is TGTGCCACGCTGGGACTAGCGGGAACCTACGAGCAGTACTTC.

The chain recombines TRBV14 with TRBJ2-7; D may match TRBD1 or TRBD2 (5 bases each). Trimming removed 4 bases from V and 3 bases from J, with 10 bases in between. The CDR3 covers 13 residues. Germline assignment: CDR1 SGHDN and CDR2 FVKESK. Here the CDR3 DNA reads TGTGCCAGCAGCCGCTGGGGGTACTACGAGCAGTACTTC. Translated, it gives CASSRWGYYEQYF.

This clonotype was detected a few times. The chain has TRBV18 and TRBJ1-1; D not resolved. The germline V gene encodes CDR1 KGHSH and CDR2 LQKENI. CDR3 length: 13 amino acids. The germline V and J ends were trimmed by 3 bases and 2 bases, with 7 bases remaining between them. The CDR3 spells CASSPDENTEAFF. In nucleotides, the CDR3 is TGTGCCAGCTCACCGGACGAAAACACTGAAGCTTTCTTT.

The V call is TRBV4-1, the J call TRBJ1-2, with D hard to call. CDR3 length: 15 amino acids. V lost 1 base and J 8 bases, leaving 17 bases between the germline ends. Germline V gene lookup returns CDR1 MGHRA and CDR2 YSYEKL. Here the CDR3 reads CASSQGPGLLEGYTF. DNA of the CDR3: TGCGCCAGCAGCCAAGGCCCCGGTCTACTGGAGGGCTACACCTTC.

This clonotype was recorded a few times. This rearrangement joins TRBV20-1 to TRBJ1-5, with TRBD1 as a possible D gene (5 bases). CDR3 length: 15 amino acids. Germline V gives CDR1 DFQATT, CDR2 SNEGSKA (reference sequence). Trimming removed 4 bases from V and 0 bases from J, with 13 bases in between. The CDR3 DNA reads as TGCAGTGCTAAGAGGGACGGTCTTAGCAATCAGCCCCAGCATTTT. Amino acid sequence: CSAKRDGLSNQPQHF.

This clonotype was seen a handful of times. CDR3 in amino acids: CASSLEPASNQPQHF. DNA of the CDR3: TGCGCCAGCAGCTTGGAACCGGCTAGCAATCAGCCCCAGCATTTT. The chain links TRBV5-1 to TRBJ1-5; D is ambiguous. Per germline, CDR1 SGHRS and CDR2 YFSETQ. This CDR3 has 15 residues. V lost 0 bases and J lost 0, with 7 bases in between.

There are a few counts of this clonotype. The chain employs TRBV28 and TRBJ2-5; D possibly corresponds to TRBD1 (6 bases). Trimming took 1 base from V and 3 from J, leaving 12 bases between them. The CDR3 is 15 residues long. The germline V gene encodes CDR1 MDHEN and CDR2 SYDVKM. CDR3 sequence: CASSLYHSGEETQYF. The CDR3 region has the DNA TGTGCCAGCAGTTTATACCACTCAGGGGAAGAGACCCAGTACTTC.

This clonotype came up a few times. The V and J genes are TRBV15 and TRBJ2-3; no firm D call. Germline V gene data show CDR1 as LNHNV and CDR2 as YYDKDF (reference sequence). Trimming stripped 3 bases from V and 0 bases from J, with 7 bases between. This CDR3 comprises 14 residues. The CDR3 reads CATSRGPSTDTQYF. For the CDR3, the DNA is TGTGCCACCAGCAGGGGTCCTAGCACAGATACGCAGTATTTT.

The chain uses TRBV6-5 and TRBJ2-5, with D hard to call. CDR3 length equals 14 residues. The V and J ends lost 2 bases and 4 bases respectively, with 11 bases between them. Germline V gene sequence: CDR1 MNHEY, CDR2 SVGAGI. The CDR3 DNA sequence: TGTGCCAGCAGTTACCCAGGCCGCGGAGAGACCCAGTACTTC. This codes for CASSYPGRGETQYF.

The rearrangement uses TRBV12-3 or TRBV12-4 and TRBJ2-6; 10 bases align to TRBD1. Losses at the gene ends were 7 bases for V and 4 bases for J; bases not matched to a gene: 10. The CDR3 has 17 residues. DNA of the CDR3: TGTGCCAGCACCCCAGGGGACAGGGGATCAGGGGCCAACGTCCTGACTTTC. It codes for CASTPGDRGSGANVLTF.

This clonotype has at least ten counts. The chain employs TRBV20-1 and TRBJ2-3; D unclear. Germline V lookup: CDR1 DFQATT, CDR2 SNEGSKA (reference sequence). The CDR3 has 11 residues. Trimming removed 6 bases from V and 5 bases from J, with 9 bases in between. Here the CDR3 reads CSAQYLDTQYF. The CDR3 DNA is TGCAGTGCGCAGTACTTAGATACGCAGTATTTT.

This clonotype was seen a handful of times. The rearrangement joins TRBV20-1 to TRBJ2-1, with 10 bases fitting TRBD2. The CDR3 length is 13 residues. Germline CDR1 reads DFQATT; CDR2 reads SNEGSKA (reference sequence). The CDR3 DNA reads TGCAGCTCCCAGCGGGAGGGCCTCTATGAGCAGTTCTTC. The encoded protein is CSSQREGLYEQFF.

This clonotype was seen only a few times. The chain couples TRBV7-8 to TRBJ2-5; TRBD1 might be the D (5 bases). Germline V CDR1 and CDR2: SGHVS, FQNEAQ. The CDR3 is made up of 14 amino acids. The V end was cut by 7 bases, the J end by 5 bases, with 17 bases between. CDR3 loop: CASTKGLSQETQYF. Here the CDR3 DNA reads TGTGCCAGCACAAAGGGGCTTAGCCAGGAGACCCAGTACTTC.

Ten or more counts support this clonotype. The rearrangement uses TRBV29-1 and TRBJ2-1; D is unclear. This CDR3 has 11 amino acids. CDR1 SQVTM and CDR2 ANQGSEA come from the germline V gene. Trimming took 5 bases from V and 6 from J, leaving 8 bases between them. CDR3 nucleotides: TGCAGCGTTCACATAAGCAATGAGCAGTTCTTC. Translated: CSVHISNEQFF.

This clonotype has a handful of counts. The chain has TRBV29-1 and TRBJ1-6, with D perhaps matching TRBD1 (5 bases). CDR3 length equals 12 residues. Germline CDR1 is SQVTM and CDR2 is ANQGSEA. Trimming left V 5 bases short and J 13 bases short, with 15 bases between. The CDR3 DNA reads as TGCAGCGTTAGGGACCAAGCCGGGCCCCTCCACTTT. This encodes CSVRDQAGPLHF. Supplemented by reference TRBV29-1 and TRBJ1-6, the full variable domain reads SAVISQKPSRDICQRGTSLTIQCQVDSQVTMMFWYRQQPGQSLTLIATANQGSEATYESGFVIDKFPISRPNLTFSTLTVSNMSPEDSSIYLCSVRDQAGPLHFGNGTRLTVT.

This clonotype was observed a few times. The chain has TRBV20-1 and TRBJ2-5; 13 bases map to TRBD2. The germline CDR1 and CDR2 sequences are DFQATT and SNEGSKA (reference sequence). The CDR3 is 16 residues long. The ends lost 3 bases at V and 4 bases at J; junction bases unmatched: 8. The DNA for the CDR3 is TGCAGTGCTAGGCCACTAGCGGGAGGGTTAACAGAGACCCAGTACTTC. Protein: CSARPLAGGLTETQYF.

V gene TRBV12-3 or TRBV12-4 combines with J gene TRBJ2-1; 8 positions agree with TRBD2. This CDR3 contains 15 residues. V dropped 7 bases and J dropped 7; count of bases not matched to a gene: 12. CDR3 coding DNA: TGTGCCAGCACCCGGTCGTCTAGCGGGTTGAATGAGCAGTTCTTC. Encoded protein: CASTRSSSGLNEQFF.

This clonotype occurred a few times. The gene calls are TRBV12-3 or TRBV12-4 and TRBJ1-6, with D maybe TRBD1 (5 bases). The CDR3 consists of 15 residues. Deletions cut 7 bases from V and 7 bases from J, with 17 bases between. The CDR3 region has the DNA TGTGCCAGCACTCTGGACGGGACCGTCAATTCACCCCTCCACTTT. This translates into CASTLDGTVNSPLHF.

This clonotype was seen a few times. The chain is built from TRBV14 and TRBJ2-3, with 7 bases identical to TRBD1. J was trimmed by 14 bases and V by 0 bases; bases with no gene match: 14. Germline V gives CDR1 SGHDN, CDR2 FVKESK. This CDR3 comprises 15 residues. The CDR3 here is CASSQDSGRQGGRYF. Written as DNA, the CDR3 is TGTGCCAGCAGCCAAGATAGTGGCCGACAGGGTGGAAGGTATTTT.

V and J are TRBV15 and TRBJ2-2; 11 nucleotides match TRBD2. There are 15 residues in the CDR3. Germline V lookup: CDR1 LNHNV, CDR2 YYDKDF (reference sequence). Trimming cost V 8 bases and J 2 bases; bases outside gene matches: 4. The CDR3 DNA sequence: TGTGCCACCTCACTAGCGGGAGAAAACACCGGGGAGCTGTTTTTT. It specifies CATSLAGENTGELFF.

This clonotype was observed at least ten times. The rearrangement uses TRBV29-1 and TRBJ2-7; D is possibly TRBD2 (7 bases). The germline V gene has CDR1 SQVTM and CDR2 ANQGSEA. The V end was cut by 6 bases, the J end by 7 bases, with 19 bases between. The CDR3 totals 13 residues. CDR3 nucleotide sequence: TGCAGCGTGGGGGGGGCTCCGGGCCCGGAGCAGTACTTC. This codes for CSVGGAPGPEQYF.

This clonotype occurred a few times. V usage is TRBV20-1 and J usage is TRBJ1-1, with D possibly TRBD1 on 5 matching bases. Germline CDR1 and CDR2: DFQATT and SNEGSKA (reference sequence). The V end was cut by 3 bases, the J end by 3 bases, with 8 bases between. There are 12 residues in the CDR3. The DNA for the CDR3 is TGCAGTGCTAGTCAGGGATACACTGAAGCTTTCTTT. As protein: CSASQGYTEAFF.

With regard to this clonotype: This may arise from a read error, as a much more abundant clone is one base away. The gene calls are TRBV28 and TRBJ2-1; perhaps TRBD2 as D (6 bases). The V gene's germline CDR1 is MDHEN and CDR2 SYDVKM. CDR3 length: 13 amino acids. Between the trimmed V and J ends, which lost 10 bases and 0 bases, there was a span of 10 bases. CDR3 sequence: CATEGSSYNEQFF. The DNA for the CDR3 is TGTGCCACGGAGGGAAGCTCCTACAATGAGCAGTTCTTC. Variable domain in full (rest from reference TRBV28 and TRBJ2-1): DVKVTQSSRYLVKRTGEKVFLECVQDMDHENMFWYRQDPGLGLRLIYFSYDVKMKEKGDIPEGYSVSREKKERFSLILESASTNQTSMYLCATEGSSYNEQFFGPGTRLTVL.

This chain connects TRBV20-1 to TRBJ2-3; D ambiguous. Germline-derived CDR1 and CDR2 are DFQATT and SNEGSKA (reference sequence). The CDR3 runs 15 residues. The V and J ends lost 1 base and 0 bases respectively, with 11 bases between them. Here the CDR3 reads CSARVGKASTDTQYF. In nucleotides, the CDR3 is TGCAGTGCTAGAGTGGGAAAGGCTAGCACAGATACGCAGTATTTT.

This clonotype was found a few times. The CDR3 reads CSVTPGQGSYEQYF. The CDR3 DNA follows: TGCAGCGTTACTCCGGGACAGGGCTCCTACGAGCAGTACTTC. This rearrangement joins TRBV29-1 to TRBJ2-7; 9 positions agree with TRBD1. The V gene's germline CDR1 is SQVTM and CDR2 ANQGSEA. CDR3 size: 14 residues. The V gene end was trimmed by 5 bases and the J gene end by 0 bases; junction bases not matched to a gene: 5.

This clonotype has more than one count but fewer than ten. This rearrangement joins TRBV14 to TRBJ2-1; no clear D gene. CDR1 SGHDN and CDR2 FVKESK come from the germline V gene. V was shortened by 3 bases and J by 4 bases, with 7 bases between the two germline ends. The CDR3 spans 13 residues. The chain's CDR3 is CASSQTLYNEQFF. Here the CDR3 DNA reads TGTGCCAGCAGCCAGACCCTATACAATGAGCAGTTCTTC. Full variable domain (missing parts from reference TRBV14 and TRBJ2-1): EAGVTQFPSHSVIEKGQTVTLRCDPISGHDNLYWYRRVMGKEIKFLLHFVKESKQDESGMPNNRFLAERTGGTYSTLKVQPAELEDSGVYFCASSQTLYNEQFFGPGTRLTVL.

The chain employs TRBV7-2 and TRBJ2-1; 8 nucleotides agree with TRBD2. From germline, CDR1 is SGHTA and CDR2 FQGNSA. J lost 5 bases, V lost 5 bases, and 11 bases had no gene match. The CDR3 has 16 amino acids. The CDR3 region has the DNA TGTGCCAGCAGCCCTAGATCGGGACTAGGGCACAATGAGCAGTTCTTC. This translates into CASSPRSGLGHNEQFF.

This clonotype has ten or more counts. The chain employs TRBV20-1 and TRBJ1-3; D gene ambiguous. Trimming took off 3 bases at V and 2 bases at J, with 2 bases between the two ends. The CDR3 spans 11 residues. Germline V gives CDR1 DFQATT, CDR2 SNEGSKA (reference sequence). CDR3 in amino acids: CSARPGNTIYF. The CDR3 DNA is TGCAGTGCTAGGCCTGGAAACACCATATATTTT.